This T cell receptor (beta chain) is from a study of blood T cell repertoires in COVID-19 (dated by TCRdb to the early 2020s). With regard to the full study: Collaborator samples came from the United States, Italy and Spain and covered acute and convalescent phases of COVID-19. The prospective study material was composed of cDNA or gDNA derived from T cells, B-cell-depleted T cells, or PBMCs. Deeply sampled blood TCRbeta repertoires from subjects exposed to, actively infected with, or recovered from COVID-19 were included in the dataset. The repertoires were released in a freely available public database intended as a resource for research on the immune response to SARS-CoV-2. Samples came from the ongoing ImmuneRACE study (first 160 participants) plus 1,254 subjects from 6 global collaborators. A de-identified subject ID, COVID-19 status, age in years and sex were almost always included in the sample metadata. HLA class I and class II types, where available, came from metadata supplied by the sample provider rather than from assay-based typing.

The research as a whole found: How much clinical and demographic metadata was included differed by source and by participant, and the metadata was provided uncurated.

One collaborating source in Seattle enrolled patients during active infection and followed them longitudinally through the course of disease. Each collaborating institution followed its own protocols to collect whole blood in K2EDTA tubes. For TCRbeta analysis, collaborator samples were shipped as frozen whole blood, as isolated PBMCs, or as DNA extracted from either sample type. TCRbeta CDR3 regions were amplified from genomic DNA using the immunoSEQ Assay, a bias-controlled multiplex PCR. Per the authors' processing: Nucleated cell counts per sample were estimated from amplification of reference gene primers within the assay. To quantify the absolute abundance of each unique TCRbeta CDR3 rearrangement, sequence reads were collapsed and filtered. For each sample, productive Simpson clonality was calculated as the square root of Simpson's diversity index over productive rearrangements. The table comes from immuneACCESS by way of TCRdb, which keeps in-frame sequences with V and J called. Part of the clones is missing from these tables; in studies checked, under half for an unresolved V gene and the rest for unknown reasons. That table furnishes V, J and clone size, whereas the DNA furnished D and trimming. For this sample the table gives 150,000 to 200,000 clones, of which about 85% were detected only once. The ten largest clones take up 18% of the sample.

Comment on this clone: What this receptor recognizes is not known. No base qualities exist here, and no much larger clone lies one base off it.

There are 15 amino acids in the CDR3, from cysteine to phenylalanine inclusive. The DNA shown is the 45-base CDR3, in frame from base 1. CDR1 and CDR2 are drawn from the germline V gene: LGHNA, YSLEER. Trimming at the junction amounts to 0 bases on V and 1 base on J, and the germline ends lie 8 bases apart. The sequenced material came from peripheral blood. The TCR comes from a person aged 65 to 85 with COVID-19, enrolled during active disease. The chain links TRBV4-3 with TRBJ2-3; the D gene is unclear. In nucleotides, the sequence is TGCGCCAGCAGCCAAGATCAACGCGGCACAGATACGCAGTATTTT. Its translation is CASSQDQRGTDTQYF.